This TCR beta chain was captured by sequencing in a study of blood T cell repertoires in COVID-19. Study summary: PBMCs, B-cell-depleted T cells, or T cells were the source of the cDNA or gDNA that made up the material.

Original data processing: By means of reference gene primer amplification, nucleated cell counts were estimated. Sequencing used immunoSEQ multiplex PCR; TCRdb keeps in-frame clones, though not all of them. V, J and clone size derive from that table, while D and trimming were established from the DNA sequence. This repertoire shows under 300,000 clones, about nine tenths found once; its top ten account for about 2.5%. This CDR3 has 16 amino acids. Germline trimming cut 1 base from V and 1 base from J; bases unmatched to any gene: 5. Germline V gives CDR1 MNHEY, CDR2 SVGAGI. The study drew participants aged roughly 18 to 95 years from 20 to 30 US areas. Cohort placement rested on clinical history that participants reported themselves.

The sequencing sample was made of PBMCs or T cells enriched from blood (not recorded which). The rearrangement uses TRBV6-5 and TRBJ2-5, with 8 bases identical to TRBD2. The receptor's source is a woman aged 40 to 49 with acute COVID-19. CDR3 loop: CASSYFPAGAQETQYF. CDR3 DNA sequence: TGTGCCAGCAGTTACTTTCCAGCGGGGGCCCAAGAGACCCAGTACTTC.